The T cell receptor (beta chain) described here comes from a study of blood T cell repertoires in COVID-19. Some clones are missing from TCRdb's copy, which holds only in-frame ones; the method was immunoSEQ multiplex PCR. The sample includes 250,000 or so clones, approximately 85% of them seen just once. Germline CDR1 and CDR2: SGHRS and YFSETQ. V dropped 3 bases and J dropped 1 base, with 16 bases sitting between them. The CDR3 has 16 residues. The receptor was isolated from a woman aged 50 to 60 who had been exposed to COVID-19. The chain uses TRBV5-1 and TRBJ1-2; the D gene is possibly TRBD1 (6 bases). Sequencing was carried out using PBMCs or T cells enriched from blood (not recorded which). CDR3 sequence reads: CASSSIGTKGNYGYTF. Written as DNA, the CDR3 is TGCGCCAGCAGCTCGATAGGGACAAAGGGTAACTATGGCTACACCTTC.